The 5 T cell receptor beta chains reported below all come from one sample, sequenced in a study of human T cells and chemical hapten exposure. The authors extracted total RNA from unfractionated whole blood. In TCRdb, the 5' RACE reads were re-called with MiXCR into one record per CDR3 protein. Of about 140,000 distinct CDR3 sequences listed, around 4% are singletons. These receptors were taken from a female donor in good health.

At least ten counts were recorded for this clonotype. The CDR3 sequence is CASSFRGPGELFF. In nucleotides, the CDR3 is TGTGCCAGCAGTTTTAGAGGGCCCGGGGAGCTGTTTTTT. The V gene is TRBV27, the J gene TRBJ2-2; possible D gene TRBD2, 5 bases. V lost 3 bases and J 6 bases, leaving 8 bases between the germline ends. The CDR3 has 13 amino acids. In germline, CDR1 is MNHEY, CDR2 SMNVEV (reference sequence).

About this clonotype: It may be a read error: a sequence one base away is much more abundant. The chain carries TRBV9 and TRBJ2-2, with D tentatively TRBD2 (5 bases). The germline CDR1 and CDR2 sequences are SGDLS and YYNGEE. The CDR3 loop spans 15 amino acids. The CDR3 sequence is CASSVLTTNTGELLF. DNA of the CDR3: TGTGCCAGCAGCGTGCTGACCACGAACACCGGGGAGCTGTTATTT.

This clonotype occurred many times. The chain joins TRBV24-1 to TRBJ2-3; TRBD2 matches 11 bases. CDR3 length: 18 amino acids. In germline, CDR1 is KGHDR, CDR2 SFDVKD. V trimming: 8 bases; J trimming: 2 bases; junction bases outside the gene matches: 14. The chain's CDR3 is CATTAVRMTSGATDTQYF. In DNA form, the CDR3 reads TGTGCCACCACAGCCGTACGCATGACTAGCGGGGCCACAGATACGCAGTATTTT.

This clonotype was observed at least ten times. For the CDR3, the DNA is TGTGCCAGCAGCCGAAAGGGAGCCGATACGCAGTATTTT. Translating it yields CASSRKGADTQYF. This chain links TRBV5-6 with TRBJ2-3; D is perhaps TRBD2 (5 bases). Germline V gene data show CDR1 as SGHDT and CDR2 as YYEEEE. Trimming pared 4 bases from V and 6 bases from J, leaving 12 bases between. The CDR3 runs to 13 residues.

This chain joins TRBV12-3 or TRBV12-4 and TRBJ1-2; 9 positions match TRBD1. V was pared by 8 bases and J by 7 bases, with 11 bases of the junction left unmatched. This CDR3 spans 14 amino acids. CDR3 in amino acids: CASGATGGRRGYTF. CDR3 DNA sequence: TGTGCCAGCGGGGCGACAGGGGGGAGACGTGGCTACACCTTC.